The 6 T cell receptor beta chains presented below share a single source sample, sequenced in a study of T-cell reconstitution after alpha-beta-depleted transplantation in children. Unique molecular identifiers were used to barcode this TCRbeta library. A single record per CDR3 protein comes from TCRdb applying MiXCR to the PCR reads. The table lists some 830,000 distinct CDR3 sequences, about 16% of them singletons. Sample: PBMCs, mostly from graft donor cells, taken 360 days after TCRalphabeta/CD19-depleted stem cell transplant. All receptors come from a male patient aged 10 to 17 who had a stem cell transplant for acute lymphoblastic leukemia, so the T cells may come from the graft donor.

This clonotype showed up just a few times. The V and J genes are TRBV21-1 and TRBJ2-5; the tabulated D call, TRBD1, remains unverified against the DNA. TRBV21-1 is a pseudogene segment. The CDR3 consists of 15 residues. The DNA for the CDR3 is TGTGCCAGCAGCAACCAGTCAGACAGGGGAGAGACCCAGTACTTC. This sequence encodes CASSNQSDRGETQYF.

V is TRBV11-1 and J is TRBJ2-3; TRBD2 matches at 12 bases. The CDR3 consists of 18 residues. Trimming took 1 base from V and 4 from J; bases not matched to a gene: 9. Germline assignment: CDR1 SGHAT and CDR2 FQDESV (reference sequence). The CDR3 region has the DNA TGTGCCAGCAGCTTAGTATATCCGACTAGCGGGAGACCAGATACGCAGTATTTT. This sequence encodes CASSLVYPTSGRPDTQYF.

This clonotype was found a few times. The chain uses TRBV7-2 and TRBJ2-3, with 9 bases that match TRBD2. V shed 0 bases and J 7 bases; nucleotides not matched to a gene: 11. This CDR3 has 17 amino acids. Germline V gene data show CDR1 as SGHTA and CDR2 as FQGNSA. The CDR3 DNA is TGTGCCAGCAGCTTAGCGATCCGCGGGAGGGTAGTATATACGCAGTATTTT. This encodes CASSLAIRGRVVYTQYF.

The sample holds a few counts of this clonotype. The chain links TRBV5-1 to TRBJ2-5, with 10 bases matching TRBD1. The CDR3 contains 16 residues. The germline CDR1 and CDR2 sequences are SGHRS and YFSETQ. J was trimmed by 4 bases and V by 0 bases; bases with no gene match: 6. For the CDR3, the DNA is TGCGCCAGCAGCTTGGGACAGGGGGCGCGAGGAGAGACCCAGTACTTC. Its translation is CASSLGQGARGETQYF. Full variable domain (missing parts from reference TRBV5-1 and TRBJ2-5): KAGVTQTPRYLIKTRGQQVTLSCSPISGHRSVSWYQQTPGQGLQFLFEYFSETQRNKGNFPGRFSGRQFSNSRSEMNVSTLELGDSALYLCASSLGQGARGETQYFGPGTRLLVL.

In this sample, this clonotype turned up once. CDR3 in DNA: TGTGCCAGCAGCCAAGATGGGAGCGGGAGTTTCCACGAGCAGTACTTC. Protein product: CASSQDGSGSFHEQYF. The gene calls are TRBV4-2 and TRBJ2-7, with 8 bases fitting TRBD2. Per germline, CDR1 LGHNA and CDR2 YNFKEQ. Germline trimming cut 0 bases from V and 5 bases from J; bases unmatched to any gene: 9. The CDR3 runs to 16 residues.

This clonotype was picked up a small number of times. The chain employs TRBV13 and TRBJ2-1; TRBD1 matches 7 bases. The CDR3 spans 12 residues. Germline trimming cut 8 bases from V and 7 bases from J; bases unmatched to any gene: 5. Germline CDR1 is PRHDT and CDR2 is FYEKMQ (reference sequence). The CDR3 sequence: CASRQGFNEQFF. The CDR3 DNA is TGTGCCAGCCGACAGGGTTTTAATGAGCAGTTCTTC.